These T cell receptor beta chains were read from a single sample in a study of shared clonotypes between healthy human individuals. Profiling relied on immunoSEQ multiplex PCR, and the TCRdb table lists in-frame clones only, not all of them. The top ten clones hold over 1.5% of a sample with about 2.2 million clones, 90% to 95% of them seen once. Specimen: naive CD8+ T cells from PBMCs. These receptors originate from a man aged 18 to 30 in good health. Some clones in this sample may be carry-over from other donors' samples. The CDR3 runs from the conserved cysteine through the conserved F or W. Fields, in order: J gene, D gene, clone size, V gene, CDR3 protein, CDR3 DNA. A D gene is named only where the DNA matches it firmly. Clone sizes are given selectively: once, few, many, or a class where the clone is expanded.

j_call: TRBJ2-7; d_call: TRBD1; clone_size: -; v_call: TRBV7-9; cdr3_aa: CASSTLGTGGPDYEQYF; cdr3_nt: TGTGCCAGCAGCACTCTGGGGACAGGGGGCCCAGATTACGAGCAGTACTTC
j_call: TRBJ2-7; d_call: TRBD2; clone_size: -; v_call: TRBV7-2; cdr3_aa: CASSFLGGAFIHEQYF; cdr3_nt: TGTGCCAGCAGCTTCCTCGGGGGGGCTTTTATCCACGAGCAGTACTTC
j_call: TRBJ1-4; d_call: -; clone_size: -; v_call: TRBV19; cdr3_aa: CASSRDGPSDQLFF; cdr3_nt: TGTGCCAGTAGTCGGGACGGCCCTTCGGATCAACTGTTTTTT
j_call: TRBJ2-1; d_call: TRBD2; clone_size: -; v_call: TRBV27; cdr3_aa: CASSLGGSPYNEQFF; cdr3_nt: TGTGCCAGCAGTTTAGGCGGGAGCCCCTACAATGAGCAGTTCTTC
j_call: TRBJ1-5; d_call: -; clone_size: -; v_call: TRBV6-6; cdr3_aa: CASSYSGVLDQPQHF; cdr3_nt: TGTGCCAGCAGTTACTCGGGGGTTCTGGATCAGCCCCAGCATTTT
j_call: TRBJ2-7; d_call: -; clone_size: -; v_call: TRBV27; cdr3_aa: CASSYRVTYEQYF; cdr3_nt: TGTGCCAGCAGTTACAGGGTCACCTACGAGCAGTACTTC
j_call: TRBJ2-1; d_call: TRBD2; clone_size: -; v_call: TRBV6-5; cdr3_aa: CASSYPGGGNEQFF; cdr3_nt: TGTGCCAGCAGTTACCCCGGGGGGGGAAATGAGCAGTTCTTC
j_call: TRBJ1-1; d_call: -; clone_size: -; v_call: TRBV6-5; cdr3_aa: CASSYLAGEGNTEAFF; cdr3_nt: TGTGCCAGCAGTTATTTGGCAGGGGAGGGGAACACTGAAGCTTTCTTT
j_call: TRBJ2-1; d_call: TRBD1; clone_size: -; v_call: TRBV4-3; cdr3_aa: CASSRTTGNPSYNEQFF; cdr3_nt: TGCGCCAGCAGCCGGACGACAGGGAACCCCTCCTACAATGAGCAGTTCTTC
j_call: TRBJ2-7; d_call: TRBD2; clone_size: -; v_call: TRBV6-5; cdr3_aa: CASSYGRGASYEQYF; cdr3_nt: TGTGCCAGCAGTTACGGGCGGGGGGCCTCCTACGAGCAGTACTTC
j_call: TRBJ2-2; d_call: -; clone_size: -; v_call: TRBV15; cdr3_aa: CATSIRLGQRGIIGELFF; cdr3_nt: TGTGCCACCAGCATTAGACTGGGCCAGCGCGGAATCATCGGGGAGCTGTTTTTT
j_call: TRBJ2-1; d_call: -; clone_size: -; v_call: TRBV12-5; cdr3_aa: CASGPNLGSYNEQFF; cdr3_nt: TGTGCTAGTGGGCCAAACCTAGGCTCCTACAATGAGCAGTTCTTC
j_call: TRBJ1-5; d_call: -; clone_size: -; v_call: TRBV30; cdr3_aa: CAWSVNGNQPQHF; cdr3_nt: TGTGCCTGGAGTGTTAACGGGAATCAGCCCCAGCATTTT
j_call: TRBJ2-1; d_call: -; clone_size: -; v_call: TRBV27; cdr3_aa: CASSLSPNNEQFF; cdr3_nt: TGTGCCAGCAGTTTATCCCCTAATAATGAGCAGTTCTTC
j_call: TRBJ2-3; d_call: TRBD2; clone_size: -; v_call: TRBV10-2; cdr3_aa: CAGSSGSADTQYF; cdr3_nt: TGCGCCGGGTCTAGCGGGAGTGCAGATACGCAGTATTTT
j_call: TRBJ2-7; d_call: -; clone_size: -; v_call: TRBV7-8; cdr3_aa: CASSPGVGGNEQYF; cdr3_nt: TGTGCCAGCAGCCCAGGCGTGGGCGGCAACGAGCAGTACTTC
j_call: TRBJ2-7; d_call: TRBD2; clone_size: -; v_call: TRBV10-2; cdr3_aa: CASSETSGPYEQYF; cdr3_nt: TGCGCCAGCAGTGAGACTAGCGGCCCCTACGAGCAGTACTTC
j_call: TRBJ2-7; d_call: -; clone_size: -; v_call: TRBV7-9; cdr3_aa: CASSLPAGDYEQYF; cdr3_nt: TGTGCCAGCAGCCTCCCTGCAGGAGACTACGAGCAGTACTTC
j_call: TRBJ1-1; d_call: -; clone_size: -; v_call: TRBV27; cdr3_aa: CASSFRDKKNTEAFF; cdr3_nt: TGTGCCAGCAGTTTCCGGGACAAAAAAAACACTGAAGCTTTCTTT
j_call: TRBJ2-1; d_call: -; clone_size: once; v_call: TRBV4-2; cdr3_aa: CASSQESLGESSYNEQFF; cdr3_nt: TGTGCCAGCAGCCAAGAGTCCTTGGGGGAGAGCTCCTACAATGAGCAGTTCTTC
j_call: TRBJ2-7; d_call: -; clone_size: -; v_call: TRBV29-1; cdr3_aa: CSPTIYEQYF; cdr3_nt: TGCAGCCCCACTATCTACGAGCAGTACTTC
j_call: TRBJ1-2; d_call: -; clone_size: -; v_call: TRBV19; cdr3_aa: CASSIDLGDNYGYTF; cdr3_nt: TGTGCCAGTAGTATAGATCTGGGGGATAACTATGGCTACACCTTC
j_call: TRBJ1-1; d_call: -; clone_size: -; v_call: TRBV6-6; cdr3_aa: CASSYYRDGDTEAFF; cdr3_nt: TGTGCCAGCAGTTACTATCGGGACGGTGACACTGAAGCTTTCTTT
j_call: TRBJ2-1; d_call: -; clone_size: -; v_call: TRBV7-9; cdr3_aa: CASSSPHPNEQFF; cdr3_nt: TGTGCCAGCAGTTCCCCCCACCCCAATGAGCAGTTCTTC
j_call: TRBJ2-7; d_call: -; clone_size: -; v_call: TRBV27; cdr3_aa: CASSPRRAYEQYF; cdr3_nt: TGTGCCAGCAGCCCCAGGAGGGCCTACGAGCAGTACTTC